The entry that follows covers one TCR beta chain sequence. Its specificity is unknown. The CDR3 loop spans 16 amino acids. The Oncomine TCR Beta short-read assay generated sequence data from the DNA of cultured CD4+ T cells. TCRdb reprocessed the PCR reads via MiXCR and lists one record per CDR3 protein. In the table there are 12,000 to 15,000 distinct CDR3 sequences, about 35% of which are singletons. The data derive from a study of vaccination and CD4 T cells after COVID-19. Study results and limitations: Reactive clone data from convalescent patients indicated a median of about 86% appearing only post-vaccination.

Indicated treatment: roughly 10-day PBMC culture with coronavirus spike peptide pools or control peptides (ViraFEST assay). ViraFEST stimulated the growth of antigen-specific T cells using peptide pools and subsequently profiled their TCRs by sequencing. March to December 2020 was the span of positive PCR dates, which predated US Alpha, Beta and Delta variants. PBMCs were cultured at two million per well with approximately 9.4 IU/ml IL-2 and approximately 9.8 ug/ml peptide pools. The clonotype was recovered from a human donor with COVID-19. The sequencing sample was made of cultured CD4+ T cells from blood. The gene calls are TRBV21-1 and TRBJ2-1. TRBV21-1 is listed as a pseudogene. CDR3: CASTEPWLKMYNEQFF. The CDR3, as DNA: TGTGCCAGCACCGAACCGTGGCTGAAGATGTACAATGAGCAGTTCTTC.